A selection of T cell receptor beta chains follows, all from one sample in a study of T-cell reconstitution after alpha-beta-depleted transplantation in children. Via MiXCR, TCRdb re-called the PCR reads, giving one row per CDR3 protein. There are around 360,000 distinct CDR3 sequences in the sample; approximately 10% occur only once, and approximately 2.3% lies in the top ten. Here the sequenced sample was PBMCs from the stem cell graft donor, taken from the stem cell graft. The receptors come from a human donor who donated a stem cell graft to a child with acute lymphoblastic leukemia. The CDR3 runs from the conserved cysteine through the conserved F or W. D genes are given only for firm matches. Size tells how often a clone was seen (once, few, many) or the class of an expanded clone, and some rows leave it out.

cdr3_length	d_call	clone_size	v_call	j_call	cdr3_aa	cdr3_nt
17	TRBD1	few	TRBV5-1	TRBJ1-1	CASSFVQGFHLNTEAFF	TGCGCCAGCAGCTTTGTACAGGGGTTCCACCTGAACACTGAAGCTTTCTTT
13	TRBD2	NA	TRBV30	TRBJ2-1	CAWTSGSGVGQFF	TGTGCCTGGACTAGCGGTTCTGGAGTTGGCCAGTTCTTC
16	NA	NA	TRBV7-9	TRBJ2-5	CASSPWSTGYQETQYF	TGTGCCAGCAGCCCTTGGTCGACTGGATACCAAGAGACCCAGTACTTC
16	TRBD2	few	TRBV5-6	TRBJ2-1	CASSATGLVVHNEQFF	TGTGCCAGCAGCGCAACGGGACTAGTCGTCCACAATGAGCAGTTCTTC
12	NA	many	TRBV7-9	TRBJ1-3	CASSSHSDTIYF	TGTGCCAGCAGCTCCCACTCAGACACCATATATTTT
14	NA	few	TRBV7-9	TRBJ2-7	CASSLGGPLWVQYF	TGTGCCAGCAGCTTAGGGGGCCCGCTCTGGGTGCAGTACTTC
14	NA	NA	TRBV20-1	TRBJ1-2	CSARTLTEFGFYTF	TGCAGTGCTAGAACCCTGACAGAATTTGGTTTCTACACCTTC
16	NA	many	TRBV12-3/TRBV12-4	TRBJ2-1	CASSLAPGSSYNEQFF	TGTGCCAGCAGTTTAGCGCCAGGGAGCTCCTACAATGAGCAGTTCTTC
15	NA	NA	TRBV18	TRBJ2-3	CASSPRDGRTDTQYF	TGTGCCAGCTCACCACGAGACGGTCGCACAGATACGCAGTATTTT
13	NA	many	TRBV4-3	TRBJ2-3	CASSQTVADTQYF	TGCGCCAGCAGCCAGACCGTAGCAGATACGCAGTATTTT
13	NA	NA	TRBV20-1	TRBJ1-5	CSASQTNNQPQHF	TGCAGTGCTTCACAGACAAACAATCAGCCCCAGCATTTT
15	NA	NA	TRBV6-1	TRBJ2-3	CASSVNRISTDTQYF	TGTGCCAGCAGTGTTAACAGAATTAGCACAGATACGCAGTATTTT
14	NA	many	TRBV5-1	TRBJ2-1	CASSQGPSQDEQFF	TGCGCCAGCAGCCAGGGGCCCTCTCAGGATGAGCAGTTCTTC
15	NA	NA	TRBV12-3/TRBV12-4	TRBJ1-2	CASTQVGVGHYGYTF	TGTGCCAGCACCCAAGTCGGGGTTGGGCACTATGGCTACACCTTC
14	NA	few	TRBV28	TRBJ2-7	CASSTRDAFYEQYF	TGTGCCAGCAGTACCCGGGACGCCTTCTACGAGCAGTACTTC
14	TRBD1	NA	TRBV9	TRBJ2-5	CASSVEGQLETQYF	TGTGCCAGCAGCGTAGAGGGACAGCTAGAGACCCAGTACTTC
16	TRBD2	many	TRBV5-1	TRBJ2-5	CASSFGASGIRETQYF	TGCGCCAGCAGCTTTGGTGCTAGCGGGATTCGAGAGACCCAGTACTTC
14	NA	many	TRBV7-2	TRBJ2-7	CASSMTRGPYEQYF	TGTGCCAGCAGCATGACTAGGGGTCCCTACGAGCAGTACTTC
14	NA	NA	TRBV4-3	TRBJ2-7	CASSPAIGGYEQYF	TGCGCCAGCAGCCCCGCTATTGGGGGCTACGAGCAGTACTTC
17	TRBD2	few	TRBV7-2	TRBJ2-2	CASSPSWTSGYTGELFF	TGTGCCAGCAGCCCCTCGTGGACTAGCGGGTACACCGGGGAGCTGTTTTTT
15	NA	NA	TRBV7-9	TRBJ2-3	CASSFHDEYTDTQYF	TGTGCCAGCAGCTTTCATGACGAGTACACAGATACGCAGTATTTT
11	NA	NA	TRBV12-3/TRBV12-4	TRBJ2-3	CASILGDTQYF	TGTGCCAGCATTTTAGGAGATACGCAGTATTTT
16	NA	many	TRBV28	TRBJ2-7	CGSRRWGLRSSYEQYF	TGTGGATCCAGGAGGTGGGGATTGAGGAGCTCCTACGAGCAGTACTTC
15	TRBD2	many	TRBV20-1	TRBJ2-7	CSAQKGTSGSNEQYF	TGCAGTGCCCAAAAAGGGACTAGCGGAAGTAACGAGCAGTACTTC
11	NA	many	TRBV7-2	TRBJ2-3	CASSLADTQYF	TGTGCCAGCAGTTTAGCAGATACGCAGTATTTT
15	TRBD2	few	TRBV3-1	TRBJ2-1	CASSRGLAANNEQFF	TGTGCCAGCAGCCGCGGACTAGCGGCCAACAATGAGCAGTTCTTC
17	NA	NA	TRBV30	TRBJ1-2	CAWRPIGGLGANYGYTF	TGTGCCTGGAGACCCATCGGGGGCCTGGGAGCTAACTATGGCTACACCTTC
15	TRBD1	NA	TRBV5-1	TRBJ1-2	CASSSGQGVDYGYTF	TGCGCCAGCAGCTCCGGACAGGGCGTGGACTATGGCTACACCTTC
17	TRBD1	once	TRBV6-2/TRBV6-3	TRBJ1-5	CASTMGDRGRGNQPQHF	TGTGCCAGCACTATGGGGGACAGGGGGAGAGGCAATCAGCCCCAGCATTTT
16	NA	NA	TRBV3-1	TRBJ2-7	CASSQDWGELGPEQYF	TGTGCCAGCAGCCAAGACTGGGGGGAGTTAGGTCCCGAGCAGTACTTC
16	TRBD2	NA	TRBV5-1	TRBJ2-3	CASSLFQRDAADTQYF	TGCGCCAGCAGCTTGTTCCAGCGGGATGCTGCAGATACGCAGTATTTT
14	NA	NA	TRBV2	TRBJ2-1	CASSEDPSDYEQFF	TGTGCCAGCAGTGAGGACCCCTCCGACTATGAGCAGTTCTTC
14	NA	NA	TRBV7-3	TRBJ2-3	CASSWGGSTDTQYF	TGTGCCAGCAGCTGGGGTGGGAGCACAGATACGCAGTATTTT
17	NA	few	TRBV5-1	TRBJ1-6	CASSLDAGSSYNSPLHF	TGCGCCAGCAGCTTGGATGCAGGGAGCTCCTATAATTCACCCCTCCACTTT
12	NA	many	TRBV29-1	TRBJ2-1	CSVAKNYNEQFF	TGCAGCGTTGCCAAGAATTACAATGAGCAGTTCTTC
15	TRBD2	many	TRBV7-2	TRBJ2-7	CASSQTSGTIGEQYF	TGTGCCAGCAGTCAGACTAGCGGGACTATTGGCGAGCAGTACTTC
13	NA	many	TRBV7-2	TRBJ2-7	CASSLGASYEQYF	TGTGCCAGCAGCTTAGGAGCCTCCTACGAGCAGTACTTC
15	NA	few	TRBV7-2	TRBJ2-1	CASSLVGTAYNEQFF	TGTGCCAGCAGCTTAGTCGGGACTGCCTACAATGAGCAGTTCTTC
15	TRBD2	NA	TRBV7-8	TRBJ2-5	CASSPRTSGRETQYF	TGTGCCAGCAGCCCTCGGACTAGCGGGAGAGAGACCCAGTACTTC
15	TRBD1	few	TRBV27	TRBJ2-2	CASRLGQGFAGELFF	TGTGCCAGCCGTCTAGGACAGGGTTTCGCCGGGGAGCTGTTTTTT
14	NA	few	TRBV7-2	TRBJ1-5	CASSLAGPGRPQHF	TGTGCCAGCAGCTTAGCAGGGCCGGGCCGGCCCCAGCATTTT
13	NA	few	TRBV4-1	TRBJ2-1	CASSQVIYNEQFF	TGCGCCAGCAGCCAAGTAATCTACAATGAGCAGTTCTTC
14	NA	many	TRBV6-4	TRBJ2-2	CASSDRLFSGELFF	TGTGCCAGCAGTGACCGACTTTTCAGCGGGGAGCTGTTTTTT
15	TRBD2	many	TRBV7-2	TRBJ2-7	CASSQLAGGVDEQYF	TGTGCCAGCAGCCAGCTAGCGGGAGGTGTGGACGAGCAGTACTTC
13	NA	NA	TRBV7-2	TRBJ2-2	CASSSLNTGELFF	TGTGCCAGCAGCTCCTTAAACACCGGGGAGCTGTTTTTT
13	TRBD1	few	TRBV29-1	TRBJ2-7	CSVEGHRGYEQYF	TGCAGCGTTGAAGGGCACAGGGGCTACGAGCAGTACTTC